The text below deals with one T cell receptor beta chain. Germline V gene lookup returns CDR1 SGHRS and CDR2 YFSETQ. CDR3 length: 14 residues. V was clipped by 3 bases and J by 8 bases; unmatched bases: 8. This sample is part of a study of T cells in localized non-small cell lung cancer. Profiled with immunoSEQ multiplex PCR; TCRdb holds only in-frame clones, not every one. Among about 33,000 clones listed, about 92% were seen once. Source: peripheral blood, taken before any cancer treatment. This sequence joins TRBV5-1 and TRBJ2-1; TRBD1 matches at 7 bases. This clonotype was sampled from a female donor over 55 with stage I lung adenocarcinoma. This CDR3 reads CASSSEGAGDEQFF. The CDR3 DNA reads as TGCGCCAGCAGCTCCGAGGGGGCTGGCGATGAGCAGTTCTTC. The full variable domain, in which reference TRBV5-1 and TRBJ2-1 provide the parts outside the CDR3, is KAGVTQTPRYLIKTRGQQVTLSCSPISGHRSVSWYQQTPGQGLQFLFEYFSETQRNKGNFPGRFSGRQFSNSRSEMNVSTLELGDSALYLCASSSEGAGDEQFFGPGTRLTVL.